These 21 T cell receptor beta chains share one sample of origin, sequenced in a study of blood T cell repertoires in COVID-19. The data were produced by immunoSEQ multiplex PCR, yet TCRdb's version contains in-frame clones alone and is incomplete. Among about 100,000 clones listed, about nine tenths were seen once. The sequenced material came from peripheral blood. These receptor sequences come from a human donor with active COVID-19. The donor label of this sample is uncertain.

This chain connects TRBV3-1 (or the pseudogene TRBV3-2) to TRBJ2-1; 8 nucleotides match TRBD2. V dropped 4 bases and J dropped 5; count of bases not matched to a gene: 13. The CDR3 runs 17 residues. Germline CDR1 is LGHDT and CDR2 is YNNKEL (reference sequence). This CDR3 is CASSPRLGLVTHNEQFF. CDR3 DNA: TGTGCCAGCAGCCCCCGGCTGGGACTAGTTACCCACAATGAGCAGTTCTTC.

This chain links TRBV7-2 with TRBJ2-3; TRBD2 might be the D (6 bases). The CDR3 length is 15 residues. Trimming pared 5 bases from V and 1 base from J, leaving 13 bases between. Germline CDR1 SGHTA, CDR2 FQGNSA. The CDR3 coding sequence is TGTGCCAGCAGCCAGATGCGGGGTGGCACAGATACGCAGTATTTT. This gives the protein CASSQMRGGTDTQYF.

This chain joins TRBV7-2 and TRBJ1-1; no clear D gene. V lost 5 bases and J lost 7, with 17 bases in between. Per germline, CDR1 SGHTA and CDR2 FQGNSA. This CDR3 has 14 residues. CDR3 DNA sequence: TGTGCCAGCAGCCCCGAATTTGTTCCCAGTGAAGCTTTCTTT. Amino acid sequence: CASSPEFVPSEAFF.

This clone came up a few times. This chain joins TRBV11-3 and TRBJ2-3; no reliable D call. This CDR3 has 12 amino acids. Germline V gives CDR1 SGHNT, CDR2 YENEEA. The ends were cut back, 3 bases at V and 2 bases at J, with 3 bases in the middle. CDR3 residues: CASSFYTDTQYF. The CDR3 nucleotides are TGTGCCAGCAGCTTCTACACAGATACGCAGTATTTT. Using reference TRBV11-3 and TRBJ2-3 for the parts outside the CDR3, the full variable domain is EAGVVQSPRYKIIEKKQPVAFWCNPISGHNTLYWYLQNLGQGPELLIRYENEEAVDDSQLPKDRFSAERLKGVDSTLKIQPAELGDSAVYLCASSFYTDTQYFGPGTRLTVL.

The V gene is TRBV15, the J gene TRBJ2-1; D is possibly TRBD1 (7 bases). The CDR3 covers 17 residues. Germline CDR1 and CDR2: LNHNV and YYDKDF (reference sequence). The ends were cut back, 4 bases at V and 7 bases at J, with 23 bases in the middle. CDR3 loop: CATSNPLGGTAKNEQFF. The CDR3 nucleotides are TGTGCCACCAGCAACCCCCTAGGGGGGACAGCAAAAAATGAGCAGTTCTTC.

The chain combines TRBV13 with TRBJ1-2, with D possibly being TRBD1 (5 bases). CDR1 is PRHDT and CDR2 is FYEKMQ in the germline V gene (reference sequence). This CDR3 has 19 amino acids. V was pared by 7 bases and J by 2 bases, with 29 bases between. The CDR3 here is CASTLRGGRESLVNYGYTF. Written as DNA, the CDR3 is TGTGCCAGCACCCTTAGGGGAGGACGGGAAAGTTTGGTAAACTATGGCTACACCTTC.

J is TRBJ2-7 and V is TRBV14, with 10 bases identical to TRBD1. Germline assignment: CDR1 SGHDN and CDR2 FVKESK. The CDR3 runs 14 residues. The V and J ends lost 1 base and 3 bases, in that order; junction bases with no gene match: 0. This chain's CDR3 is CASSQGTGGYEQYF. The CDR3 nucleotides are TGTGCCAGCAGCCAAGGGACAGGGGGCTACGAGCAGTACTTC. The complete variable domain, with remaining parts taken from reference TRBV14 and TRBJ2-7, reads EAGVTQFPSHSVIEKGQTVTLRCDPISGHDNLYWYRRVMGKEIKFLLHFVKESKQDESGMPNNRFLAERTGGTYSTLKVQPAELEDSGVYFCASSQGTGGYEQYFGPGTRLTVT.

This chain joins TRBV5-4 and TRBJ2-7; 7 nucleotides align to TRBD1. Trimming at V came to 6 bases and at J to 0 bases, leaving 15 bases not matched to a gene. CDR3 length: 17 residues. Germline CDR1 and CDR2: SGHNT and YYREEE (reference sequence). CDR3 coding DNA: TGTGCCAGCACCATGGACCCGGGGACAGCTAACTCCTACGAGCAGTACTTC. It specifies CASTMDPGTANSYEQYF. Full variable domain (remainder filled in from reference TRBV5-4 and TRBJ2-7): ETGVTQSPTHLIKTRGQQVTLRCSSQSGHNTVSWYQQALGQGPQFIFQYYREEENGRGNFPPRFSGLQFPNYSSELNVNALELDDSALYLCASTMDPGTANSYEQYFGPGTRLTVT.

This clone was counted between two and nine times. This chain links TRBV2 with TRBJ2-3, with 8 bases that match TRBD2. The J segment lost 5 bases and the V segment lost 4 bases, leaving 11 bases of the junction unmatched. Germline V gene lookup returns CDR1 SNHLY and CDR2 FYNNEI. The CDR3 loop spans 16 amino acids. CDR3: CASSGGTGGQGDTQYF. The DNA of the CDR3 is TGTGCCAGCAGTGGAGGAACGGGGGGGCAGGGAGATACGCAGTATTTT.

The chain recombines TRBV6-5 with TRBJ1-2; 8 bases are a match to TRBD1. The V segment lost 3 bases and the J segment 5 bases; nucleotides outside the gene matches: 5. The length of the CDR3 is 14 residues. Germline CDR1 MNHEY, CDR2 SVGAGI. This chain's CDR3 is CASSYSGGDYGYTF. The CDR3 region has the DNA TGTGCCAGCAGTTATTCAGGGGGCGATTATGGCTACACCTTC.

V usage is TRBV28 and J usage is TRBJ1-4; D uncertain. The CDR3 is made up of 12 amino acids. Germline CDR1 and CDR2: MDHEN and SYDVKM. V was trimmed by 2 bases and J by 8 bases, leaving 6 bases between them. For the CDR3, the DNA is TGTGCCAGCAGTTTAATACAGGAAAAACTGTTTTTT. Its protein is CASSLIQEKLFF.

V usage is TRBV6-1 and J usage is TRBJ2-7; possible D gene TRBD2, 6 bases. The CDR3 spans 15 residues. Germline V gene sequence: CDR1 MNHNS, CDR2 SASEGT. The V end was cut by 3 bases, the J end by 1 base, with 13 bases between. The CDR3 here is CASSDRDSVSYEQYF. In nucleotides, the CDR3 is TGTGCCAGCAGTGACCGGGACTCCGTGTCCTACGAGCAGTACTTC.

This chain joins TRBV4-2 and TRBJ2-5; 10 bases are a match to TRBD2. The DNA end favors TRBJ2-7, so the J call may be wrong. Germline values: CDR1 LGHNA, CDR2 YNFKEQ. CDR3 length: 17 amino acids. CDR3 sequence: CASSQPVLAGNSYEQYF. CDR3 DNA: TGTGCCAGCAGCCAACCCGTACTAGCGGGGAATTCCTACGAGCAGTACTTC.

The gene calls are TRBV3-1 (or the pseudogene TRBV3-2) and TRBJ1-4; D gene unclear. The CDR3 length is 13 residues. The germline V gene encodes CDR1 LGHDT and CDR2 YNNKEL (reference sequence). Trimming pared 0 bases from V and 11 bases from J, leaving 10 bases between. In DNA, the CDR3 is TGTGCCAGCAGCCAAGAAGGTTTGAGGAAACTGTTTTTT. Translating gives CASSQEGLRKLFF.

The genes are TRBV7-2 and TRBJ2-1; 9 nucleotides align to TRBD2. CDR3 length: 15 residues. Looked up from germline, CDR1 is SGHTA and CDR2 is FQGNSA. V lost 3 bases, J lost 4 bases, and 4 bases stayed unmatched. The CDR3 is CASSFGGGDYNEQFF. CDR3 sequence (DNA): TGTGCCAGCAGCTTCGGCGGGGGGGATTACAATGAGCAGTTCTTC. Filled out from reference TRBV7-2 and TRBJ2-1, the complete variable domain reads GAGVSQSPSNKVTEKGKDVELRCDPISGHTALYWYRQSLGQGLEFLIYFQGNSAPDKSGLPSDRFSAERTGGSVSTLTIQRTQQEDSAVYLCASSFGGGDYNEQFFGPGTRLTVL.

This chain connects TRBV9 to TRBJ2-3, with a tentative D call TRBD2 (6 bases). Germline V gene sequence: CDR1 SGDLS, CDR2 YYNGEE. The CDR3 is 15 residues long. Trimming took off 4 bases at V and 4 bases at J, with 16 bases between the two ends. The CDR3, as DNA: TGTGCCAGCAGCCCTCCTGGGGCGGGACCAGATACGCAGTATTTT. The encoded protein is CASSPPGAGPDTQYF.

This clone was detected only a few times. The chain employs TRBV6-1 and TRBJ1-5; D is ambiguous. V lost 2 bases and J 2 bases, leaving 10 bases between the germline ends. The CDR3 is made up of 15 amino acids. Germline V gene lookup returns CDR1 MNHNS and CDR2 SASEGT. CDR3 in amino acids: CASSEISGGNQPQHF. DNA for the CDR3: TGTGCCAGCAGTGAAATATCCGGGGGCAATCAGCCCCAGCATTTT.

V and J are TRBV6-6 and TRBJ1-2; D not resolved. V gave up 5 bases and J gave up 0 bases, with 13 bases separating them. Germline-derived CDR1 and CDR2 are MNHNY and SVGAGI (reference sequence). This CDR3 has 15 amino acids. This CDR3 reads CASSRSGPTNYGYTF. CDR3 sequence (DNA): TGTGCCAGCAGTCGTTCTGGGCCAACTAACTATGGCTACACCTTC.

The V and J genes are TRBV6-4 and TRBJ2-6, with a weak D call TRBD1 (5 bases). The germline CDR1 and CDR2 sequences are MRHNA and SNTAGT. The ends were cut back, 0 bases at V and 0 bases at J, with 6 bases in the middle. The CDR3 loop spans 16 amino acids. The chain's CDR3 is CASSDSGHSGANVLTF. The DNA of the CDR3 is TGTGCCAGCAGTGACTCTGGACACTCTGGGGCCAACGTCCTGACTTTC.

This chain uses TRBV6-4 with TRBJ2-3, with 7 bases lining up with TRBD1. The CDR3 sequence is 15 residues long. Unmatched junction bases numbered 6, after V lost 6 bases and J lost 0 bases. The germline CDR1 and CDR2 sequences are MRHNA and SNTAGT. CDR3 residues: CASSEGQFSTDTQYF. As DNA, the CDR3 is TGTGCCAGCAGCGAGGGACAGTTTAGCACAGATACGCAGTATTTT.

CDR3 nucleotides: TGTGCCAGCAGTTCTCAGGGGGCGGAGGGGGCCTACGAGCAGTACTTC. Translating gives CASSSQGAEGAYEQYF. This chain connects TRBV28 to TRBJ2-7, with 8 positions matching TRBD1. From germline, CDR1 is MDHEN and CDR2 SYDVKM. The CDR3 length is 16 residues. V shed 4 bases, J shed 2 bases, and the junction held 10 bases outside the gene matches.